One and the same sample provided the 30 T cell receptor beta chains below, sequenced in a study of shared clonotypes between healthy human individuals. The method was immunoSEQ multiplex PCR; TCRdb's version includes in-frame clones alone and lacks a portion of them. The sample has nearly 500,000 clones, about 79% seen once; the top ten hold around 13%. Sequencing used PBMCs. These TCRs come from a woman between 40 and 50 years old in good health. Some clones in this sample may be carry-over from other donors' samples.

This chain links TRBV11-3 with TRBJ2-1, with 7 positions matching TRBD2. The CDR3 is 15 amino acids. The J segment lost 6 bases and the V segment lost 5 bases, leaving 10 bases of the junction unmatched. Germline-derived CDR1 and CDR2 are SGHNT and YENEEA. CDR3 in DNA: TGTGCCAGCAGCCCCGGGGGAGGGTCGGCCAATGAGCAGTTCTTC. Translation gives CASSPGGGSANEQFF. The variable domain in full, with the rest retrieved from reference TRBV11-3 and TRBJ2-1, is EAGVVQSPRYKIIEKKQPVAFWCNPISGHNTLYWYLQNLGQGPELLIRYENEEAVDDSQLPKDRFSAERLKGVDSTLKIQPAELGDSAVYLCASSPGGGSANEQFFGPGTRLTVL.

The chain's CDR3 is CASRGPAGGIYEQYF. DNA of the CDR3: TGTGCCAGCAGGGGGCCAGCGGGAGGTATTTACGAGCAGTACTTC. This chain links TRBV2 with TRBJ2-7; 9 positions match TRBD2. Trimming at V came to 6 bases and at J to 4 bases, leaving 10 bases not matched to a gene. Germline lookup yields CDR1 SNHLY and CDR2 FYNNEI. The CDR3 totals 15 residues.

The chain recombines TRBV10-3 with TRBJ1-1; 10 nucleotides match TRBD1. The CDR3 has 13 amino acids. Per germline, CDR1 ENHRY and CDR2 SYGVKD. After removal of 10 bases from V and 4 bases from J, the junction contained 6 bases not matched to a gene. CDR3 sequence: CASTTGGRTEAFF. The CDR3 nucleotides read TGTGCCAGTACGACAGGGGGCCGCACTGAAGCTTTCTTT.

On this clone: Only one base separates this from a far larger clonotype, so it likely reflects a read error. This chain links TRBV25-1 with TRBJ2-2; the match to TRBD1 covers 8 bases. In germline, CDR1 is MGHDK, CDR2 SYGVNS. This CDR3 is built from 15 residues. This chain's CDR3 is CASSEGAGGTGEPFF. The CDR3 DNA reads TGTGCCAGCAGTGAAGGGGCAGGGGGCACCGGGGAGCCGTTTTTT.

A word on this clone: This may be a read error: a much more frequent sequence differs by one nucleotide. V and J are TRBV11-2 and TRBJ1-1; no clear D. Germline V gives CDR1 SGHAT, CDR2 FQNNGV. Trimming took off 1 base at V and 1 base at J, with 4 bases between the two ends. This CDR3 comprises 13 residues. CDR3 sequence reads: CASSLAGNTEAFF. The CDR3 DNA is TGTGCCAGCAGCTTAGCCGGGAACACTGAAGCTTTCTTT. Full variable domain (rest looked up from reference TRBV11-2 and TRBJ1-1): EAGVAQSPRYKIIEKRQSVAFWCNPISGHATLYWYQQILGQGPKLLIQFQNNGVVDDSQLPKDRFSAERLKGVDSTLKIQPAKLEDSAVYLCASSLAGNTEAFFGQGTRLTVV.

The rearrangement links TRBV30 to TRBJ2-7; 13 nucleotides align to TRBD2. This CDR3 has 15 amino acids. Unmatched junction bases numbered 8, after V lost 0 bases and J lost 9 bases. Germline-derived CDR1 and CDR2 are GTSNPN and SVGIG (reference sequence). The DNA of the CDR3 is TGTGCCTGGAGTGTACAGGGACTAGCGGGAAGGGTGCAGTACTTC. Its protein is CAWSVQGLAGRVQYF.

The gene calls are TRBV6-5 and TRBJ2-7, with 12 bases lining up with TRBD2. The J segment lost 1 base and the V segment lost 2 bases, leaving 0 bases of the junction unmatched. The CDR3 totals 15 residues. Looked up from germline, CDR1 is MNHEY and CDR2 is SVGAGI. Written as DNA, the CDR3 is TGTGCCAGCAGTTACGGACTAGCGGGGTCCTACGAGCAGTACTTC. It translates to CASSYGLAGSYEQYF.

The chain is built from TRBV2 and TRBJ1-4; TRBD1 matches at 7 bases. After removal of 0 bases from V and 8 bases from J, the junction contained 6 bases not matched to a gene. CDR3 length equals 15 residues. From germline, CDR1 is SNHLY and CDR2 FYNNEI. The CDR3 loop is CASSEAGTEAEKLFF. The CDR3 DNA follows: TGTGCCAGCAGTGAAGCCGGGACAGAAGCGGAAAAACTGTTTTTT.

This chain links TRBV5-1 with TRBJ2-1; 10 bases align to TRBD1. After removal of 1 base from V and 2 bases from J, the junction contained 15 bases not matched to a gene. The germline CDR1 and CDR2 sequences are SGHRS and YFSETQ. This CDR3 is built from 20 residues. This CDR3 is CASSLPGTGDVGLTYNEQFF. CDR3 DNA: TGCGCCAGCAGCTTGCCCGGGACAGGGGACGTGGGACTAACCTACAATGAGCAGTTCTTC.

CDR3 sequence reads: CASSRGPNTEAFF. As DNA, the CDR3 is TGTGCCAGCAGTAGGGGGCCGAACACTGAAGCTTTCTTT. V and J are TRBV28 and TRBJ1-1; 7 nucleotides agree with TRBD1. This CDR3 comprises 13 residues. Germline lookup yields CDR1 MDHEN and CDR2 SYDVKM. With V trimmed by 5 bases and J by 1 base, 1 base remained unmatched.

This clone was seen a single time. The chain links TRBV2 to TRBJ1-1; 7 bases map to TRBD1. V shed 9 bases and J 1 base; nucleotides not matched to a gene: 8. The germline V gene has CDR1 SNHLY and CDR2 FYNNEI. There are 14 residues in the CDR3. The CDR3 loop is CARTTDRRNTEAFF. As DNA, the CDR3 is TGTGCCAGGACGACGGACAGGAGGAACACTGAAGCTTTCTTT.

The chain is built from TRBV6-6 and TRBJ2-1; TRBD1 or TRBD2 may be the D gene (5 bases each). Germline lookup yields CDR1 MNHNY and CDR2 SVGAGI (reference sequence). V lost 0 bases and J lost 8, with 8 bases in between. CDR3 length: 13 amino acids. The CDR3 region has the DNA TGTGCCAGCAGTTACTCGGGACCAGATGAGCAGTTCTTC. As protein: CASSYSGPDEQFF.

Only one count was recorded for this clone. This chain connects TRBV7-3 to TRBJ2-6; D is unresolved. Trimming took off 1 base at V and 1 base at J, with 8 bases between the two ends. This CDR3 is built from 16 residues. Germline lookup yields CDR1 SGHTA and CDR2 FQGTGA. For the CDR3, the DNA is TGTGCCAGCAGCTTAAGGGCCAGTTCTGGGGCCAACGTCCTGACTTTC. Its translation: CASSLRASSGANVLTF.

About this clone itself: A far larger clone differs by one base, so this is likely a read error. V is TRBV2 and J is TRBJ1-3, with D perhaps TRBD1 (5 bases). The V gene's germline CDR1 is SNHLY and CDR2 FYNNEI. Trimming removed 6 bases at V and 0 bases at J, with 9 bases between. This CDR3 region has 14 residues. The CDR3 sequence is CASRVDNSGNTIYF. CDR3 coding DNA: TGTGCCAGCAGGGTGGACAACTCTGGAAACACCATATATTTT.

This clone was detected only a few times. Just one base apart from a much larger clone, this may be a read error. The V call is TRBV10-1, the J call TRBJ1-1, with D unclear. V shed 4 bases and J shed 4 bases, with 16 bases lying between them. CDR3 length: 15 residues. The germline CDR1 and CDR2 sequences are WNHNN and SYGVQD (reference sequence). CDR3 sequence (DNA): TGCGCCAGCAGTGTGTCGGGATCCGCAGGCACTGAAGCTTTCTTT. Amino acids: CASSVSGSAGTEAFF.

This clone appeared many times. CDR3 region: CASSELTGGVDEQFF. The CDR3 coding sequence is TGTGCCAGCAGTGAACTCACAGGGGGCGTGGATGAGCAGTTCTTC. The chain is built from TRBV6-1 and TRBJ2-1; TRBD1 matches 9 bases. The CDR3 totals 15 residues. Germline CDR1 is MNHNS and CDR2 is SASEGT. The trim removed 2 bases at V and 8 bases at J, leaving 7 bases unmatched.

This clone was found once. The V call is TRBV30, the J call TRBJ1-2, with D possibly being TRBD1 (6 bases). The CDR3 is 14 amino acids. Germline CDR1 reads GTSNPN; CDR2 reads SVGIG (reference sequence). The CDR3 sequence is CAGNGGAGAYGYTF. CDR3 DNA: TGTGCTGGTAACGGGGGCGCAGGTGCCTATGGCTACACCTTC.

CDR3 in DNA: TGTGCCAGCACCGGTAGGGGGGAAGAGACCCAGTACTTC. This sequence encodes CASTGRGEETQYF. The genes are TRBV28 and TRBJ2-5; D might be TRBD1 or TRBD2, each matching 6 bases. The V end was cut by 7 bases, the J end by 3 bases, with 12 bases between. CDR3 length: 13 residues. Looked up from germline, CDR1 is MDHEN and CDR2 is SYDVKM.

V is TRBV5-1 and J is TRBJ1-1; no reliable D call. V was clipped by 0 bases and J by 1 base, with 10 bases between them. This CDR3 is built from 15 residues. CDR1 SGHRS and CDR2 YFSETQ come from the germline V gene. The CDR3 nucleotides read TGCGCCAGCAGCTTGGGTCAGGATTGGAACACTGAAGCTTTCTTT. Translating it yields CASSLGQDWNTEAFF. Supplemented by reference TRBV5-1 and TRBJ1-1, the full variable domain reads KAGVTQTPRYLIKTRGQQVTLSCSPISGHRSVSWYQQTPGQGLQFLFEYFSETQRNKGNFPGRFSGRQFSNSRSEMNVSTLELGDSALYLCASSLGQDWNTEAFFGQGTRLTVV.

The rearrangement joins TRBV15 to TRBJ1-1, with D perhaps matching TRBD1 (5 bases). The CDR3 covers 15 residues. Germline loops: CDR1 LNHNV, CDR2 YYDKDF (reference sequence). V was shortened by 4 bases and J by 4 bases, with 16 bases between the two germline ends. The CDR3 nucleotides read TGTGCCACCAGCACTTCGCCGGCAAGGGGCACTGAAGCTTTCTTT. Protein product: CATSTSPARGTEAFF.

V is TRBV29-1 and J is TRBJ2-2; D remains unclear. Germline CDR1 SQVTM, CDR2 ANQGSEA. The V and J ends lost 5 bases and 3 bases respectively, with 7 bases between them. This CDR3 has 12 amino acids. CDR3: CSVLGHTGELFF. CDR3 sequence (DNA): TGCAGCGTTTTAGGACACACCGGGGAGCTGTTTTTT.

The chain uses TRBV19 and TRBJ2-2, with D tentatively TRBD2 (5 bases). Trimming removed 3 bases from V and 1 base from J, with 9 bases in between. The length of the CDR3 is 15 residues. Germline CDR1 and CDR2: LNHDA and SQIVND (reference sequence). CDR3 protein: CASSISGRNTGELFF. As DNA, the CDR3 is TGTGCCAGTAGTATCTCGGGAAGGAACACCGGGGAGCTGTTTTTT.

A remark on this clone: Other DNA sequences in this specimen translate into the identical CDR3. CDR3 loop: CASSGGPSSYNEQFF. For the CDR3, the DNA is TGTGCCAGCAGTGGGGGTCCGAGCTCCTACAATGAGCAGTTCTTC. The chain carries TRBV2 and TRBJ2-1, with D unresolved. The CDR3 loop spans 15 amino acids. CDR1 is SNHLY and CDR2 is FYNNEI in the germline V gene. V was cut by 4 bases and J by 0 bases, with 10 bases left in between.

The chain joins TRBV7-8 to TRBJ1-1, with a possible D match to TRBD1 (5 bases). The CDR3 totals 15 residues. Trimming removed 2 bases from V and 1 base from J, with 11 bases in between. Germline V gene data show CDR1 as SGHVS and CDR2 as FQNEAQ. The CDR3 DNA follows: TGTGCCAGCAGCTTATTGGGGGGTCAGAACACTGAAGCTTTCTTT. Translated: CASSLLGGQNTEAFF.

The J gene is TRBJ1-3, the V gene TRBV7-2; unclear D gene. Germline V CDR1 and CDR2: SGHTA, FQGNSA. This CDR3 region has 16 residues. V was trimmed by 5 bases and J by 4 bases, leaving 18 bases between them. CDR3 amino acids: CASSLKRSVLGNTIYF. CDR3 nucleotides: TGTGCCAGCAGCCTAAAGCGGAGCGTACTCGGAAACACCATATATTTT.

The chain is built from TRBV7-3 and TRBJ1-2; D possibly corresponds to TRBD1 (5 bases). The CDR3 covers 13 residues. Deletions cut 1 base from V and 7 bases from J, with 10 bases between. Germline V gives CDR1 SGHTA, CDR2 FQGTGA. CDR3 in amino acids: CASSLSGGIGYTF. CDR3 nucleotides: TGTGCCAGCAGCTTAAGCGGGGGAATTGGCTACACCTTC.

The chain carries TRBV11-1 and TRBJ2-7; a possible D gene is TRBD2 (6 bases). The CDR3 consists of 15 residues. V lost 1 base and J lost 3, with 13 bases in between. Germline V gene lookup returns CDR1 SGHAT and CDR2 FQDESV (reference sequence). The CDR3 bases are TGTGCCAGCAGCTTAGACTTAGCGGAGAGCTACGAGCAGTACTTC. This sequence encodes CASSLDLAESYEQYF.

V usage is TRBV9 and J usage is TRBJ2-3; 12 nucleotides agree with TRBD2. The CDR3 consists of 18 residues. Unmatched junction bases numbered 7, after V lost 0 bases and J lost 2 bases. The germline V gene encodes CDR1 SGDLS and CDR2 YYNGEE. The CDR3 region is CASSVATGLAGLTDTQYF. For the CDR3, the DNA is TGTGCCAGCAGCGTAGCTACAGGACTAGCGGGGCTCACAGATACGCAGTATTTT.

For this clone: Other DNA variants within this sample encode the same CDR3. The V call is TRBV28, the J call TRBJ1-5, with D tentatively TRBD1 (6 bases). Germline CDR1 is MDHEN and CDR2 is SYDVKM. V shed 6 bases and J shed 3 bases, with 9 bases lying between them. This CDR3 has 13 amino acids. The CDR3 bases are TGTGCCAGCAGCCGGACAGTCAATCAGCCCCAGCATTTT. Protein: CASSRTVNQPQHF.

The CDR3 loop reads CASSPPEGFGNTIYF. DNA for the CDR3: TGTGCCAGCAGCCCTCCTGAGGGCTTCGGAAACACCATATATTTT. The genes are TRBV7-9 and TRBJ1-3; D remains ambiguous. Germline V CDR1 and CDR2: SEHNR, FQNEAQ (reference sequence). Trimming removed 5 bases at V and 4 bases at J, with 15 bases between. This CDR3 comprises 15 residues.